This T cell receptor beta chain was obtained from a study of regulatory T cells in long-lasting Graves disease. Sample time point: persistent/refractory GD, antithyroid drugs over 5 years with positive TRAb. Scientists built the TCR library using RNA that was extracted from PBMCs. Overall study findings and caveats: It was in persistent disease that TRBV28, TRBJ1-2 and TRBJ2-5 were favored. Among persistent patients, a larger number of public clonotypes were shared (approximately 3,000) than among newly diagnosed patients (about 1,000).

Construction of the TCR beta libraries employed iRepertoire HTBI primers in conjunction with Arm-PCR of CDR3 regions. In the study's own analysis: Samples collectively showed around 56 TRBV and around 15 TRBJ segments. A single record per CDR3 protein comes from TCRdb applying MiXCR to the multiplex PCR reads. These V and J calls derive from TCRdb rather than the authors' analysis. The sample yields fewer than 450,000 distinct CDR3 sequences, around 24% seen once. CDR1 and CDR2 from the germline V gene are SEHNR and FQNEAQ (reference sequence). The CDR3 totals 13 residues. The ends were cut back, 3 bases at V and 4 bases at J, with 9 bases in the middle. This clonotype was recorded a few times. The antigen is unknown.

This receptor was identified in a female donor with Graves disease. The sequenced sample was peripheral blood mononuclear cells (PBMCs), obtained when the disease was refractory, from a patient treated with antithyroid drugs. V gene TRBV7-9 combines with J gene TRBJ1-1; unclear D gene. This CDR3 is CASSFVGVTEAFF. The CDR3 nucleotides read TGTGCCAGCAGCTTTGTAGGAGTCACTGAAGCTTTCTTT.